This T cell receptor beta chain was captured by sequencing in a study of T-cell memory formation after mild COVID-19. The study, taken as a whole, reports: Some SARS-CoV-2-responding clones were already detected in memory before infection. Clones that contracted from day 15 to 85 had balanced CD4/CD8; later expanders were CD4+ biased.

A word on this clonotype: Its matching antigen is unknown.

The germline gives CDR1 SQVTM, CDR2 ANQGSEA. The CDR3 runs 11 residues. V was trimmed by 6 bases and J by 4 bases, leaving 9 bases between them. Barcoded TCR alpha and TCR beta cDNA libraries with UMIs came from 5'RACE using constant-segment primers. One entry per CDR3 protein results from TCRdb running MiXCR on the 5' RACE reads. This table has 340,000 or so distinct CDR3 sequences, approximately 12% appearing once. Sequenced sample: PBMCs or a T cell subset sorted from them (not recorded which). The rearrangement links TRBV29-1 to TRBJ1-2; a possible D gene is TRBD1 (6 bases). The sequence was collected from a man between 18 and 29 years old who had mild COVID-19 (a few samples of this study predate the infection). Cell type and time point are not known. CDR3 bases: TGCAGCGTCCGGACAGTCTATGGCTACACCTTC. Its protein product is CSVRTVYGYTF.